Below are 9 T cell receptor beta chains sequenced from a single sample in a study of blood T cell repertoires in COVID-19. Only in-frame clones appear in the TCRdb table, and some are missing; sequencing was by immunoSEQ multiplex PCR. Seen here are a few hundred thousand clones, 80% to 90% observed once, and the top ten hold under 2.5%. Sequenced material: PBMCs or T cells enriched from blood (not recorded which). These receptors were collected from a woman in her fifties or sixties who had recovered from COVID-19.

The CDR3 sequence: CASSQPDSGNTIYF. The CDR3 bases are TGTGCCAGCAGCCAACCGGACAGTGGAAACACCATATATTTT. The chain links TRBV4-2 to TRBJ1-3, with D perhaps matching TRBD1 (6 bases). In germline, CDR1 is LGHNA, CDR2 YNFKEQ. Trimming pared 2 bases from V and 3 bases from J, leaving 8 bases between. The CDR3 extends over 14 amino acids.

V and J are TRBV28 and TRBJ2-5; TRBD2 matches 13 bases. J gave up 6 bases and V 1 base, and 8 bases lay outside the gene matches. This CDR3 is built from 17 residues. Germline V lookup: CDR1 MDHEN, CDR2 SYDVKM. CDR3: CASSLYWTSGSVKTQYF. CDR3 in DNA: TGTGCCAGCAGTTTATACTGGACTAGCGGGAGCGTGAAGACCCAGTACTTC.

V and J are TRBV7-9 and TRBJ1-2; D may be TRBD1 (6 bases). The ends were cut back, 6 bases at V and 8 bases at J, with 25 bases in the middle. Looked up from germline, CDR1 is SEHNR and CDR2 is FQNEAQ (reference sequence). This CDR3 comprises 16 residues. In nucleotides, the CDR3 is TGTGCCAGCAGATCGGAGGGGAGGGGGACGGCCCGGGGCTACACCTTC. The encoded protein is CASRSEGRGTARGYTF.

This clone was counted once. The chain has TRBV7-9 and TRBJ2-1; tentatively, D is TRBD2 (6 bases). CDR3 size: 13 residues. V was trimmed by 5 bases and J by 6 bases, leaving 11 bases between them. Germline loops: CDR1 SEHNR, CDR2 FQNEAQ (reference sequence). Here the CDR3 reads CASSQGGINEQFF. As DNA, the CDR3 is TGTGCCAGCAGCCAGGGAGGAATCAATGAGCAGTTCTTC.

The gene calls are TRBV3-1 (or the pseudogene TRBV3-2) and TRBJ1-5; D is unclear. Per the germline V gene, CDR1 is LGHDT and CDR2 is YNNKEL (reference sequence). V lost 1 base to trimming and J lost 2 bases, with 12 bases between them. This CDR3 has 16 amino acids. The CDR3 is CASSQGGGIGNQPQHF. CDR3 bases: TGTGCCAGCAGCCAAGGAGGCGGAATAGGCAATCAGCCCCAGCATTTT.

The chain couples TRBV5-1 to TRBJ2-3; 13 bases are shared with TRBD2. The CDR3 loop spans 15 amino acids. Trimming at V came to 3 bases and at J to 5 bases, leaving 3 bases not matched to a gene. Germline CDR1 reads SGHRS; CDR2 reads YFSETQ. The CDR3 loop is CASSSGLAGVDTQYF. The CDR3 DNA sequence: TGCGCCAGCAGCTCTGGACTAGCGGGAGTAGATACGCAGTATTTT.

This clone was detected only once. The gene calls are TRBV5-1 and TRBJ2-7; D may be TRBD1 (5 bases). Per germline, CDR1 SGHRS and CDR2 YFSETQ. Trimming removed 2 bases from V and 5 bases from J, with 20 bases in between. This CDR3 has 16 amino acids. CDR3 sequence: CASSFLGAGHPHEQYF. CDR3 DNA sequence: TGCGCCAGCAGCTTTCTCGGTGCCGGACACCCCCACGAGCAGTACTTC.

The chain joins TRBV18 to TRBJ2-7; 12 positions agree with TRBD2. The germline CDR1 and CDR2 sequences are KGHSH and LQKENI. With V trimmed by 3 bases and J by 2 bases, 5 bases remained unmatched. The CDR3 covers 16 residues. This CDR3 is CASSPRTSGTTYEQYF. CDR3 sequence (DNA): TGTGCCAGCTCACCGAGGACTAGCGGGACCACCTACGAGCAGTACTTC.

This clone was seen just once. The rearrangement links TRBV7-9 to TRBJ2-7; tentative D call: TRBD1 (6 bases). V was trimmed by 6 bases and J by 4 bases, leaving 10 bases between them. The CDR3 contains 12 residues. Germline loops: CDR1 SEHNR, CDR2 FQNEAQ (reference sequence). CDR3 nucleotides: TGTGCCAGCAGTTGGGGGCTTTACGAGCAGTACTTC. Translating gives CASSWGLYEQYF.